This T cell receptor beta chain was sequenced in a study of Ad26.COV2.S vaccination and SARS-CoV-2 variants. In the case of this clone: Its antigen is currently unknown.

CDR3 length: 20 residues. Germline CDR1 LGHDT, CDR2 YNNKEL (reference sequence). V lost 0 bases to trimming and J lost 0 bases; unmatched junction nucleotides: 12. TCRdb's table, derived via immunoSEQ multiplex PCR, lists solely in-frame clones and lacks some. The sample shows hundreds of thousands of clones, under 95% of them seen only once. Regarding the study as a whole: Vaccinated and placebo-treated recipients had similar non-spike TCR breadth. Estimates derived from TCR breadth and depth analyses may have underestimated total T cell responses. Reported post-vaccination CD8+ and CD4+ T cell responses to spike showed substantial breadth.

Material: peripheral blood, obtained after recovery from COVID-19. This TCR was recovered from a human donor who had recovered from COVID-19. The chain is built from TRBV3-1 (or the pseudogene TRBV3-2) and TRBJ2-1, with 9 bases lining up with TRBD1. CDR3 amino acids: CASSQDSGQGTYSSYNEQFF. DNA of the CDR3: TGTGCCAGCAGCCAAGATTCAGGACAGGGGACCTACAGCTCCTACAATGAGCAGTTCTTC.